This is a list of T cell receptor beta chains from one sample in a study of beta chain features in type 1 diabetes. Assay: immunoSEQ multiplex PCR; the TCRdb copy retains only in-frame clones and omits some. Of more than 350,000 clones listed, around 10% are singletons. The specimen was naive CD4+ T cells from blood. These TCRs come from a woman aged 18-29 years in good health. The CDR3 runs from the conserved cysteine through the conserved F or W. The D gene is left open where the match is weak. Clone size, where shown, is once, few, many, or a class for clones that have expanded.

j_gene: TRBJ2-3
abundance: few
d_gene: .
v_gene: TRBV5-6
CDR3nt: TGTGCCAGCAGCTTGGCTTCTGATACGCAGTATTTT
CDR3aa: CASSLASDTQYF

j_gene: TRBJ1-1
abundance: few
d_gene: .
v_gene: TRBV7-9
CDR3nt: TGTGCCAGCAGCTTAGGGTCAGGGGTGAACACTGAAGCTTTCTTT
CDR3aa: CASSLGSGVNTEAFF

j_gene: TRBJ2-1
abundance: few
d_gene: TRBD2
v_gene: TRBV6-1
CDR3nt: TGTGCCAGCAGTGAAGCAGGCGGGGGGGCTCCCCACAATGAGCAGTTCTTC
CDR3aa: CASSEAGGGAPHNEQFF

j_gene: TRBJ2-7
abundance: .
d_gene: TRBD1
v_gene: TRBV7-9
CDR3nt: TGTGCCAGCAGGAAAACAGGGGGAAGCTACGAGCAGTACTTC
CDR3aa: CASRKTGGSYEQYF

j_gene: TRBJ2-5
abundance: .
d_gene: TRBD1
v_gene: TRBV4-1
CDR3nt: TGCGCCAGCAGCACCCGATGGACAGGGGCAGAGACCCAGTACTTC
CDR3aa: CASSTRWTGAETQYF

j_gene: TRBJ2-2
abundance: .
d_gene: .
v_gene: TRBV5-4
CDR3nt: TGTGCCAGCTCTCCTCCTAGCTCCACCGGGGAGCTGTTTTTT
CDR3aa: CASSPPSSTGELFF

j_gene: TRBJ2-3
abundance: few
d_gene: TRBD2
v_gene: TRBV5-5
CDR3nt: TGTGCCAGCAGCTGGAGCGGGGAGCGAAATACGCAGTATTTT
CDR3aa: CASSWSGERNTQYF

j_gene: TRBJ2-3
abundance: few
d_gene: TRBD2
v_gene: TRBV30
CDR3nt: TGTGCCTGGAGTTCAGCGGGGACTAGCACAGATACGCAGTATTTT
CDR3aa: CAWSSAGTSTDTQYF

j_gene: TRBJ2-3
abundance: few
d_gene: .
v_gene: TRBV6-6
CDR3nt: TGTGCCAGCAGTTACTGGGCCACAGATACGCAGTATTTT
CDR3aa: CASSYWATDTQYF

j_gene: TRBJ2-2
abundance: few
d_gene: .
v_gene: TRBV4-3
CDR3nt: TGCGCCAGCAGCCAAGATGGTAACACCGGGGAGCTGTTTTTT
CDR3aa: CASSQDGNTGELFF

j_gene: TRBJ2-3
abundance: few
d_gene: .
v_gene: TRBV11-3
CDR3nt: TGTGCCAGCAGCGCCGGGACGGTCACAGATACGCAGTATTTT
CDR3aa: CASSAGTVTDTQYF

j_gene: TRBJ1-3
abundance: few
d_gene: .
v_gene: TRBV25-1
CDR3nt: TGTGCCAGCAGTCCTGATGGCCAGGGGAGGTTCAACACCATATATTTT
CDR3aa: CASSPDGQGRFNTIYF

j_gene: TRBJ2-1
abundance: .
d_gene: .
v_gene: TRBV30
CDR3nt: TGTGCCTGGAGTGAAAACTCGGGCATCAGTCTGCAGATCTTC
CDR3aa: CAWSENSGISLQIF

j_gene: TRBJ2-5
abundance: .
d_gene: TRBD2
v_gene: TRBV9
CDR3nt: TGTGCCAGCAGCCTGACTAGCGGGGGGGCCCAAGAGACCCAGTACTTC
CDR3aa: CASSLTSGGAQETQYF

j_gene: TRBJ2-6
abundance: few
d_gene: .
v_gene: TRBV29-1
CDR3nt: TGCAGCGTTGGGTCTGGGGCCAACGTCCTGACTTTC
CDR3aa: CSVGSGANVLTF

j_gene: TRBJ2-5
abundance: few
d_gene: TRBD1
v_gene: TRBV2
CDR3nt: TGTGCCAGCAGTAGGAACTACGGACAGGGCGCTAGTACCCAGTACTTC
CDR3aa: CASSRNYGQGASTQYF

j_gene: TRBJ2-5
abundance: .
d_gene: .
v_gene: TRBV18
CDR3nt: TGTGCCAGCTCACCGGCAGGGATGGAGACCCAGTACTTC
CDR3aa: CASSPAGMETQYF

j_gene: TRBJ1-5
abundance: few
d_gene: .
v_gene: TRBV7-9
CDR3nt: TGTGCCAGCAGCTTACAGGAAGGCCAGCCCCAGCATTTT
CDR3aa: CASSLQEGQPQHF

j_gene: TRBJ1-2
abundance: .
d_gene: .
v_gene: TRBV29-1
CDR3nt: TGCAGCGTTGAAGACTATGGCTACACCTTC
CDR3aa: CSVEDYGYTF

j_gene: TRBJ2-7
abundance: .
d_gene: TRBD2
v_gene: TRBV29-1
CDR3nt: TGCAGCGTTGAAGAGCCAAGGGGACTAGAAACCGAAGGCTACGAGCAGTACTTC
CDR3aa: CSVEEPRGLETEGYEQYF

j_gene: TRBJ1-4
abundance: once
d_gene: .
v_gene: TRBV20-1
CDR3nt: TGCAGTGCCCACTATCATGAAAAACTGTTTTTT
CDR3aa: CSAHYHEKLFF

j_gene: TRBJ1-1
abundance: .
d_gene: .
v_gene: TRBV7-9
CDR3nt: TGTGCCAGCAGCTTAACAGGAATCGGCACTGAAGCTTTCTTT
CDR3aa: CASSLTGIGTEAFF

j_gene: TRBJ1-2
abundance: .
d_gene: .
v_gene: TRBV4-1
CDR3nt: TGCGCCAGCAGCCAAGCCGGGCCCTACTACACCTTC
CDR3aa: CASSQAGPYYTF

j_gene: TRBJ2-4
abundance: .
d_gene: TRBD1
v_gene: TRBV5-1
CDR3nt: TGCGCCAGCAGCTTGGAGTGGGACAGCAGAGACATTCAGTACTTC
CDR3aa: CASSLEWDSRDIQYF

j_gene: TRBJ2-3
abundance: .
d_gene: .
v_gene: TRBV2
CDR3nt: TGTGCCAGCAGTGCCGAACAGGGATACACAGATACGCAGTATTTT
CDR3aa: CASSAEQGYTDTQYF

j_gene: TRBJ2-1
abundance: .
d_gene: .
v_gene: TRBV9
CDR3nt: TGTGCCAGCAGCCCCCGGACTGGGAAATACAATGAGCAGTTCTTC
CDR3aa: CASSPRTGKYNEQFF

j_gene: TRBJ1-5
abundance: few
d_gene: TRBD1
v_gene: TRBV2
CDR3nt: TGTGCCAGCATAGGGGACAGAATACAGCCCCAGCATTTT
CDR3aa: CASIGDRIQPQHF

j_gene: TRBJ2-1
abundance: few
d_gene: TRBD2
v_gene: TRBV5-1
CDR3nt: TGCGCCAGCAGCCTAGAGCGGGGAGTCAATGAGCAGTTCTTC
CDR3aa: CASSLERGVNEQFF

j_gene: TRBJ2-1
abundance: few
d_gene: TRBD2
v_gene: TRBV7-7
CDR3nt: TGTGCTAGCAGCTTACTAGCGGGCAATGAGCAGTTCTTC
CDR3aa: CASSLLAGNEQFF

j_gene: TRBJ2-5
abundance: .
d_gene: .
v_gene: TRBV7-8
CDR3nt: TGTGCCAGCGATCGCCCACTGAGAGCGCAAGAGACCCAGTACTTC
CDR3aa: CASDRPLRAQETQYF

j_gene: TRBJ2-1
abundance: few
d_gene: TRBD2
v_gene: TRBV7-9
CDR3nt: TGTGCCAGCACCCCCGGCGGGACTAACAATGAGCAGTTCTTC
CDR3aa: CASTPGGTNNEQFF

j_gene: TRBJ1-5
abundance: few
d_gene: .
v_gene: TRBV20-1
CDR3nt: TGCAGTGCTAGCCGGGGTCAGCCCCAGCATTTT
CDR3aa: CSASRGQPQHF

j_gene: TRBJ2-5
abundance: few
d_gene: TRBD1
v_gene: TRBV28
CDR3nt: TGTGCCAGCAGTTTACCCCGTAGTACAGGGGTCAGGGAGACCCAGTACTTC
CDR3aa: CASSLPRSTGVRETQYF

j_gene: TRBJ1-1
abundance: .
d_gene: TRBD1
v_gene: TRBV9
CDR3nt: TGTGCCAGCAGCCTTGCGACAGGGAGCATGAACACTGAAGCTTTCTTT
CDR3aa: CASSLATGSMNTEAFF

j_gene: TRBJ2-1
abundance: .
d_gene: .
v_gene: TRBV7-3
CDR3nt: TGTGCCAGCAGCTTAACTATAGGGATGGGAAATGAGCAGTTCTTC
CDR3aa: CASSLTIGMGNEQFF

j_gene: TRBJ2-3
abundance: few
d_gene: .
v_gene: TRBV7-2
CDR3nt: TGTGCCAGCGCGCTAAACAGGGAAATCACAGATACGCAGTATTTT
CDR3aa: CASALNREITDTQYF

j_gene: TRBJ2-3
abundance: .
d_gene: .
v_gene: TRBV5-4
CDR3nt: TGTGCCAGCAGCTTGGCTCCCGGCGGCACAGATACGCAGTATTTT
CDR3aa: CASSLAPGGTDTQYF

j_gene: TRBJ2-5
abundance: few
d_gene: .
v_gene: TRBV7-9
CDR3nt: TGTGCCAGCAGCCTCCCTGAAGGAGGGGGCTTTCAAGAGACCCAGTACTTC
CDR3aa: CASSLPEGGGFQETQYF

j_gene: TRBJ1-1
abundance: .
d_gene: .
v_gene: TRBV4-3
CDR3nt: TGCGCCAGCAGCCAACTCTCTACAGGGAACACTGAAGCTTTCTTT
CDR3aa: CASSQLSTGNTEAFF

j_gene: TRBJ1-2
abundance: few
d_gene: TRBD1
v_gene: TRBV7-9
CDR3nt: TGTGCCAGCAGTTCGACAGGGCTCAGCTATGGCTACACCTTC
CDR3aa: CASSSTGLSYGYTF

j_gene: TRBJ2-4
abundance: .
d_gene: TRBD1
v_gene: TRBV6-1
CDR3nt: TGTGCCAGCAGCAAGACAGGGAACATTCAGTACTTC
CDR3aa: CASSKTGNIQYF

j_gene: TRBJ1-1
abundance: few
d_gene: .
v_gene: TRBV9
CDR3nt: TGTGCCAGCAGCATGACAGATACTTCCCAAGCTTTCTTT
CDR3aa: CASSMTDTSQAFF

j_gene: TRBJ2-5
abundance: .
d_gene: .
v_gene: TRBV5-1
CDR3nt: TGCGCCAGCAGCTCCGCGCTTCAAAAAGAGACCCAGTACTTC
CDR3aa: CASSSALQKETQYF

j_gene: TRBJ2-1
abundance: few
d_gene: .
v_gene: TRBV7-9
CDR3nt: TGTGCCAGCAGCCGCGTGAGCGGGCCCTACAATGAGCAGTTCTTC
CDR3aa: CASSRVSGPYNEQFF

j_gene: TRBJ1-5
abundance: few
d_gene: .
v_gene: TRBV9
CDR3nt: TGTGCCAGCAGCGTAGGGGTCAATCAGCCCCAGCATTTT
CDR3aa: CASSVGVNQPQHF

j_gene: TRBJ1-1
abundance: few
d_gene: .
v_gene: TRBV28
CDR3nt: TGTGCCAGCAGCATATCAGGGAGCAAAGCTTTCTTT
CDR3aa: CASSISGSKAFF

j_gene: TRBJ2-1
abundance: .
d_gene: .
v_gene: TRBV5-1
CDR3nt: TGCGCCAGCAGCTTGGCCTACAATGAGCAGTTCTTC
CDR3aa: CASSLAYNEQFF

j_gene: TRBJ2-1
abundance: .
d_gene: .
v_gene: TRBV19
CDR3nt: TGTGCCAGTTGTCTTGGTAGGCCTTTGGATGAGCAGTTCTTC
CDR3aa: CASCLGRPLDEQFF

j_gene: TRBJ2-1
abundance: few
d_gene: .
v_gene: TRBV7-2
CDR3nt: TGTGCCAGCAGCTTACGCCGGTACAATGAGCAGTTCTTC
CDR3aa: CASSLRRYNEQFF

j_gene: TRBJ2-3
abundance: .
d_gene: .
v_gene: TRBV9
CDR3nt: TGTGCCAGCAGCGTAGTAGGGGGCACAGATACGCAGTATTTT
CDR3aa: CASSVVGGTDTQYF

j_gene: TRBJ1-4
abundance: .
d_gene: .
v_gene: TRBV4-2
CDR3nt: TGTGCCAGCAGCATCATCCGCGACCAGCTGTTTTTT
CDR3aa: CASSIIRDQLFF

j_gene: TRBJ1-2
abundance: few
d_gene: .
v_gene: TRBV7-2
CDR3nt: TGTGCCAGCAGCTTAGATTACGGGACTCCTTATGGCTACACCTTC
CDR3aa: CASSLDYGTPYGYTF

j_gene: TRBJ2-1
abundance: few
d_gene: .
v_gene: TRBV9
CDR3nt: TGTGCCAGCAGCGTAGTCCCGGGTTCCTACAATGAGCAGTTCTTC
CDR3aa: CASSVVPGSYNEQFF

j_gene: TRBJ1-6
abundance: .
d_gene: .
v_gene: TRBV7-9
CDR3nt: TGTGCCAGCAGCCTGGCCGATCGGAATTCACCCCTCCACTTT
CDR3aa: CASSLADRNSPLHF

j_gene: TRBJ1-2
abundance: .
d_gene: TRBD1
v_gene: TRBV18
CDR3nt: TGTGCCAGCTCACCGGGACAGAAGGACTATGGCTACACCTTC
CDR3aa: CASSPGQKDYGYTF